This TCR beta chain was obtained from a study of T cells after yellow fever vaccination. Study information: In the case of low-cell-number fractions, SMART-Seq v4 Ultra Low Input was used for preparation. Points from the study as a whole: Researchers report a weaker secondary response that nonetheless peaked faster, day 5 versus 15. Although most clonotypes did not, a small share appeared in both CD4 and CD8 compartments.

Trimming took off 1 base at V and 10 bases at J, with 28 bases between the two ends. The germline V gene has CDR1 DFQATT and CDR2 SNEGSKA (reference sequence). This CDR3 contains 17 residues. This clonotype was counted between two and nine times. Antigen specificity is unknown. UMIs and a universal primer site were added when TCR cDNA was made by 5'RACE template switching. TCRdb fed the 5' RACE reads into MiXCR, producing one record per CDR3 protein. The data show about 300,000 distinct CDR3 sequences, about 10% seen once. Source: CD4+ T cells sorted from PBMCs, taken 5 days after the yellow fever booster vaccination. The TCR was taken from a man between 18 and 35 years old who received the YFV17D yellow fever vaccine. The V gene is TRBV20-1, the J gene TRBJ1-1, with D perhaps TRBD1 (6 bases). The CDR3 DNA follows: TGCAGTGCTAGAGTTCCTCCCGGGGGCGGTGACCAACTCGGAGCTTTCTTT. It encodes CSARVPPGGGDQLGAFF.